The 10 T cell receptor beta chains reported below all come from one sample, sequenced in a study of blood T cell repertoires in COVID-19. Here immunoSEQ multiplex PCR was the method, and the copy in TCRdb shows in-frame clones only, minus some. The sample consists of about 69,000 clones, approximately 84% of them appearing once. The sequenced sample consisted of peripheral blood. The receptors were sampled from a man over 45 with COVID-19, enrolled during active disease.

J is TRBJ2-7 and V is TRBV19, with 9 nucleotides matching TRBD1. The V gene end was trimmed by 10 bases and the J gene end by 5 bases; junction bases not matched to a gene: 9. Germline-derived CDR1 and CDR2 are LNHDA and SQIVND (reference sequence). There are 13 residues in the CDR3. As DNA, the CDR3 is TGTGCCACCGAGGGACAGGGAGTGGACGAGCAGTACTTC. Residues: CATEGQGVDEQYF.

CDR3 protein: CALGHPSSYNSPLHF. The CDR3 nucleotides are TGTGCCTTGGGACATCCGAGCTCCTATAATTCACCCCTCCACTTT. The chain carries TRBV30 and TRBJ1-6; possible D gene TRBD1, 6 bases. The germline CDR1 and CDR2 sequences are GTSNPN and SVGIG (reference sequence). Trimming took 7 bases from V and 0 from J, leaving 13 bases between them. This CDR3 has 15 amino acids.

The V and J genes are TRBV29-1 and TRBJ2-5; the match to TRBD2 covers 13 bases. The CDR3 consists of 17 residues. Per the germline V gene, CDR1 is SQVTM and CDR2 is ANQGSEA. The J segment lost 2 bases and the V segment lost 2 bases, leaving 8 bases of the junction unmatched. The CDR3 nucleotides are TGCAGCGTTGAACCGCTCCGGACTAGCGGGGGACAAGAGACCCAGTACTTC. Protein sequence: CSVEPLRTSGGQETQYF. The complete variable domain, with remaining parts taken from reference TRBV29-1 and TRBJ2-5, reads SAVISQKPSRDICQRGTSLTIQCQVDSQVTMMFWYRQQPGQSLTLIATANQGSEATYESGFVIDKFPISRPNLTFSTLTVSNMSPEDSSIYLCSVEPLRTSGGQETQYFGPGTRLLVL.

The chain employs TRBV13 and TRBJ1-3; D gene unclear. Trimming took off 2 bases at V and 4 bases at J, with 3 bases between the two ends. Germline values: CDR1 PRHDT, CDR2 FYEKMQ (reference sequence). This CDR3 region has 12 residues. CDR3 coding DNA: TGTGCCAGCAGCTTAACAGGAAACACCATATATTTT. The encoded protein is CASSLTGNTIYF.

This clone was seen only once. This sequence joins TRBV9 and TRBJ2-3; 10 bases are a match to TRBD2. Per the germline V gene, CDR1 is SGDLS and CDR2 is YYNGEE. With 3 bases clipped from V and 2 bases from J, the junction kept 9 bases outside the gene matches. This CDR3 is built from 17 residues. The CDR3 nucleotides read TGTGCCAGCAGCGGCACAGCGGGGGGGTCTGCCACAGATACGCAGTATTTT. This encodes CASSGTAGGSATDTQYF.

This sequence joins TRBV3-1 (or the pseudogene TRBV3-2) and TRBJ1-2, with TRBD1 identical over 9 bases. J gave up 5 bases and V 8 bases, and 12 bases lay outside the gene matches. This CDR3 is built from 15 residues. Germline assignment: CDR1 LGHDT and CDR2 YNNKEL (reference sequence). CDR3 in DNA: TGTGCCAGCTCTAAGTGGCGGGACAGGGATTATGGCTACACCTTC. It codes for CASSKWRDRDYGYTF.

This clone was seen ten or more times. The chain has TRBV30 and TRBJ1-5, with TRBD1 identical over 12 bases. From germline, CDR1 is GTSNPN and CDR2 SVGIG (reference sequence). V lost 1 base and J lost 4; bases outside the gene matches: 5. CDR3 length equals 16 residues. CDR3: CAWSERGQGANQPQHF. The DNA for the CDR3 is TGTGCCTGGAGTGAGAGGGGACAGGGGGCGAATCAGCCCCAGCATTTT.

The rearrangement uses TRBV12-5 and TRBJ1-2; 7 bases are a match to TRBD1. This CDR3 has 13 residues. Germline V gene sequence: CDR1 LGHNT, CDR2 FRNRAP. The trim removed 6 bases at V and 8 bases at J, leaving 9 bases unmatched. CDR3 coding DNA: TGTGCTAGTGGGAAGACAGGGCCCAGGGGCTACACCTTC. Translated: CASGKTGPRGYTF.

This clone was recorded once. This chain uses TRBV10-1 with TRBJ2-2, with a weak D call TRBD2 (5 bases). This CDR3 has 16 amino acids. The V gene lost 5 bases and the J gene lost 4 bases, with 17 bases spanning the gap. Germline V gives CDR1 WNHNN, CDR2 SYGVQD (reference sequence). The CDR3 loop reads CASSNLRGRSTGELFF. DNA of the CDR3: TGCGCCAGCAGTAATTTACGGGGTAGGAGCACCGGGGAGCTGTTTTTT.

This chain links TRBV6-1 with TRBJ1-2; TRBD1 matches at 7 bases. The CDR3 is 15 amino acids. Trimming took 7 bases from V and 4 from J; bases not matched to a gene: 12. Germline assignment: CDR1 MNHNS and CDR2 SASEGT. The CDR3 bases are TGTGCCAGCAATCCGACAGGGTTTCTGCCCTATGGCTACACCTTC. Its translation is CASNPTGFLPYGYTF.